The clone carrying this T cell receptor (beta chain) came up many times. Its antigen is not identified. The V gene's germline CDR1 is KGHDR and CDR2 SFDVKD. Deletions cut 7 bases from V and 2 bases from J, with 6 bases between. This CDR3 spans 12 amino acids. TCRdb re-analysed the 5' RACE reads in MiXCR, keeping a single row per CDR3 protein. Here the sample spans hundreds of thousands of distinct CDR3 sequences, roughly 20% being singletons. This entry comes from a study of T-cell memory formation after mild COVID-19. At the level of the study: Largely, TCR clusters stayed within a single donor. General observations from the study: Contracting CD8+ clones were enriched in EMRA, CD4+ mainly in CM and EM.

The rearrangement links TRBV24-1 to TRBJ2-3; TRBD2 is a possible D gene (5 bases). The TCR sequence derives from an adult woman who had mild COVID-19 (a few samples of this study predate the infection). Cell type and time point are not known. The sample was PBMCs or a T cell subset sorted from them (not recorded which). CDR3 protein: CATSGDTDTQYF. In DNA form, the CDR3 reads TGTGCCACCAGCGGGGACACAGATACGCAGTATTTT.